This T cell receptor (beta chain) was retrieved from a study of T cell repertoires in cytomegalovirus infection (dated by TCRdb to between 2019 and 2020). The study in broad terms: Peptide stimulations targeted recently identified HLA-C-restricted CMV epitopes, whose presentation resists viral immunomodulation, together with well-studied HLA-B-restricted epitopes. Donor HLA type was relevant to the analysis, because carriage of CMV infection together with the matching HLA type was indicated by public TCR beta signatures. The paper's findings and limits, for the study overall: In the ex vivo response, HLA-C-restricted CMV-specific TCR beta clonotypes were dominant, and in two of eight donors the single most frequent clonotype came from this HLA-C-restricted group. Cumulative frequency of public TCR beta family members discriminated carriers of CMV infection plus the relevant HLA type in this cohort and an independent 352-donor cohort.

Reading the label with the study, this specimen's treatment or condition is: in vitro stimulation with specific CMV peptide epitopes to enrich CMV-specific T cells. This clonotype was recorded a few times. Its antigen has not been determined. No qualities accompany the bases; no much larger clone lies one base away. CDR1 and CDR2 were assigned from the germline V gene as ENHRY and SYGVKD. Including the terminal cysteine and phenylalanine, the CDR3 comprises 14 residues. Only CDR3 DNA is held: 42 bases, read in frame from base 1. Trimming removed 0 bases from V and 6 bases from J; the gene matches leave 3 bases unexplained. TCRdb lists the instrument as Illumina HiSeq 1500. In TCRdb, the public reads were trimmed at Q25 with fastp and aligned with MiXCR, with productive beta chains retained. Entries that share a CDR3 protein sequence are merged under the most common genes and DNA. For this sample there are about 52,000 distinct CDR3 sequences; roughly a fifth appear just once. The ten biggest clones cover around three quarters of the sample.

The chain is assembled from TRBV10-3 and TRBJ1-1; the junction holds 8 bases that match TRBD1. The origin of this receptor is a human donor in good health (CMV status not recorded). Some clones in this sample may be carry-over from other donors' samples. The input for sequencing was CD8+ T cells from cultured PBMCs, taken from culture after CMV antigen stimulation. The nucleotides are TGTGCCATCAGTGAGTCCAGGACAGGGTCTGAAGCTTTCTTT. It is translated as CAISESRTGSEAFF.